A single sample gave rise to the 19 T cell receptor beta chains below, sequenced in a study of STAT5B mutations in CD4+ large granular lymphocyte leukemia. Method: immunoSEQ multiplex PCR; TCRdb's copy keeps in-frame clones and lacks some. The sample carries about 35,000 clones, 80% to 90% recorded once. The sequencing sample was made of CD4+ T cells from blood buffy coats. Receptors were obtained from a human donor in good health.

This chain connects TRBV27 to TRBJ2-1, with 8 bases matching TRBD2. The CDR3 length is 15 residues. V lost 11 bases and J lost 4; bases outside the gene matches: 13. The germline V gene encodes CDR1 MNHEY and CDR2 SMNVEV (reference sequence). The chain's CDR3 is CASYQGGGIYNEQFF. As DNA, the CDR3 is TGTGCCTCCTATCAGGGCGGGGGGATATACAATGAGCAGTTCTTC.

The chain links TRBV7-2 to TRBJ1-2; D gene unclear. The CDR3 totals 13 residues. From germline, CDR1 is SGHTA and CDR2 FQGNSA. V was pared by 3 bases and J by 1 base, with 6 bases between. The CDR3 here is CASSFKINYGYTF. CDR3 sequence (DNA): TGTGCCAGCAGCTTTAAGATTAACTATGGCTACACCTTC.

The V call is TRBV28, the J call TRBJ2-7; 7 bases line up with TRBD2. The CDR3 is 14 amino acids. CDR1 is MDHEN and CDR2 is SYDVKM in the germline V gene. V lost 3 bases and J lost 9; bases outside the gene matches: 11. CDR3 sequence (DNA): TGTGCCAGCAGTTTGGGGGGGAGGCGGGGAGGGCAGTACTTC. This gives the protein CASSLGGRRGGQYF.

This chain links TRBV10-2 with TRBJ1-5; TRBD1 aligns across 8 bases. CDR1 is WSHSY and CDR2 is SAAADI in the germline V gene. With 1 base clipped from V and 9 bases from J, the junction kept 5 bases outside the gene matches. The CDR3 spans 14 residues. The CDR3 protein is CASSEFQGAGPQHF. CDR3 DNA: TGCGCCAGCAGTGAGTTCCAGGGGGCAGGGCCCCAGCATTTT.

The chain combines TRBV7-6 with TRBJ2-1, with D unresolved. The CDR3 length is 14 residues. The V end lost 5 bases, the J end lost 0 bases, and 8 bases lay between the germline ends. Per germline, CDR1 SGHVS and CDR2 FNYEAQ. This CDR3 is CASSAMPSYNEQFF. DNA for the CDR3: TGTGCCAGCAGCGCTATGCCCTCCTACAATGAGCAGTTCTTC. Using reference TRBV7-6 and TRBJ2-1 for the parts outside the CDR3, the full variable domain is GAGVSQSPRYKVTKRGQDVALRCDPISGHVSLYWYRQALGQGPEFLTYFNYEAQQDKSGLPNDRFSAERPEGSISTLTIQRTEQRDSAMYRCASSAMPSYNEQFFGPGTRLTVL.

This chain joins TRBV5-6 and TRBJ1-2; D is undetermined. Germline lookup yields CDR1 SGHDT and CDR2 YYEEEE. Trimming pared 2 bases from V and 2 bases from J, leaving 7 bases between. The length of the CDR3 is 13 residues. This chain's CDR3 is CASSFGGNYGYTF. In DNA form, the CDR3 reads TGTGCCAGCAGCTTTGGAGGGAACTATGGCTACACCTTC.

This clone was recorded only once. The CDR3 here is CATSRDSAEKTTDTQYF. The CDR3 DNA follows: TGTGCCACCAGCAGAGATTCCGCGGAGAAAACCACAGATACGCAGTATTTT. The chain joins TRBV15 to TRBJ2-3; D gene ambiguous. Trimming shortened V by 0 bases and J by 2 bases, and 15 bases separated the two germline ends. The CDR3 consists of 17 residues. Germline assignment: CDR1 LNHNV and CDR2 YYDKDF (reference sequence).

The chain employs TRBV11-2 and TRBJ1-3; 9 bases match TRBD1. CDR1 is SGHAT and CDR2 is FQNNGV in the germline V gene. CDR3 length: 17 amino acids. V lost 6 bases and J lost 2; bases outside the gene matches: 11. CDR3 amino acids: CASSFRPGTGTGNTIYF. In DNA form, the CDR3 reads TGTGCCAGCAGTTTTCGTCCCGGGACAGGGACTGGAAACACCATATATTTT.

The chain has TRBV27 and TRBJ2-3; 9 bases map to TRBD2. In germline, CDR1 is MNHEY, CDR2 SMNVEV (reference sequence). The CDR3 contains 17 residues. The J segment lost 1 base and the V segment lost 3 bases, leaving 8 bases of the junction unmatched. CDR3 loop: CASSFTSGLSRTDTQYF. The CDR3 DNA sequence: TGTGCCAGCAGTTTTACTAGCGGGTTGAGTCGCACAGATACGCAGTATTTT.

This clone was detected only a few times. The rearrangement joins TRBV7-9 to TRBJ1-1; D call uncertain. CDR3 length: 13 amino acids. Germline values: CDR1 SEHNR, CDR2 FQNEAQ (reference sequence). Trimming removed 5 bases from V and 0 bases from J, with 7 bases in between. The DNA of the CDR3 is TGTGCCAGCAGCCCCTACCTGAACACTGAAGCTTTCTTT. Its protein is CASSPYLNTEAFF. Variable domain in full (rest from reference TRBV7-9 and TRBJ1-1): DTGVSQNPRHKITKRGQNVTFRCDPISEHNRLYWYRQTLGQGPEFLTYFQNEAQLEKSRLLSDRFSAERPKGSFSTLEIQRTEQGDSAMYLCASSPYLNTEAFFGQGTRLTVV.

The chain has TRBV19 and TRBJ1-2, with D unresolved. Trimming cost V 4 bases and J 4 bases, with 7 bases left between them. Looked up from germline, CDR1 is LNHDA and CDR2 is SQIVND (reference sequence). This CDR3 spans 12 amino acids. This chain's CDR3 is CASSTPIYGYTF. CDR3 sequence (DNA): TGTGCCAGTAGTACCCCGATCTATGGCTACACCTTC. Full variable domain (remainder filled in from reference TRBV19 and TRBJ1-2): DGGITQSPKYLFRKEGQNVTLSCEQNLNHDAMYWYRQDPGQGLRLIYYSQIVNDFQKGDIAEGYSVSREKKESFPLTVTSAQKNPTAFYLCASSTPIYGYTFGSGTRLTVV.

The chain has TRBV5-1 and TRBJ2-5; D gene ambiguous. Trimming removed 0 bases from V and 5 bases from J, with 17 bases in between. This CDR3 has 16 amino acids. Germline V gene sequence: CDR1 SGHRS, CDR2 YFSETQ. The CDR3 sequence is CASSLGTALKEETQYF. The CDR3 bases are TGCGCCAGCAGCTTGGGGACGGCACTGAAGGAGGAGACCCAGTACTTC.

The rearrangement joins TRBV12-5 to TRBJ2-5; TRBD1 matches 10 bases. Germline CDR1 and CDR2: LGHNT and FRNRAP. V trimming: 7 bases; J trimming: 2 bases; junction bases outside the gene matches: 7. This CDR3 region has 15 residues. The CDR3 coding sequence is TGTGCTAGTGCCCCGGGACAGGGGATTCAAGAGACCCAGTACTTC. Encoded protein: CASAPGQGIQETQYF.

The J gene is TRBJ1-1, the V gene TRBV10-3; tentatively, D is TRBD1 (6 bases). The germline V gene encodes CDR1 ENHRY and CDR2 SYGVKD. The CDR3 is made up of 14 amino acids. The ends were cut back, 10 bases at V and 1 base at J, with 16 bases in the middle. The CDR3 bases are TGTGCCACACAAACAGGGCGGACGAACACTGAAGCTTTCTTT. Protein sequence: CATQTGRTNTEAFF.

This clone has just a few counts. The chain links TRBV7-2 to TRBJ2-7; TRBD1 is a possible D gene (6 bases). V lost 4 bases and J lost 0, with 13 bases in between. This CDR3 region has 15 residues. Germline CDR1 SGHTA, CDR2 FQGNSA. CDR3 residues: CASSSRQAFSYEQYF. CDR3 nucleotide sequence: TGTGCCAGCAGCTCTCGACAGGCCTTCTCCTACGAGCAGTACTTC.

V and J are TRBV7-2 and TRBJ1-5; D possibly corresponds to TRBD1 (5 bases). CDR1 is SGHTA, CDR2 FQGNSA, per germline. Trimming took 0 bases from V and 3 from J, leaving 9 bases between them. The CDR3 spans 15 residues. The CDR3 DNA reads as TGTGCCAGCAGCTTAGCGTCAGGGAACAATCAGCCCCAGCATTTT. Protein sequence: CASSLASGNNQPQHF.

The CDR3 reads CAISNDRVSYEQYF. The CDR3 DNA is TGTGCCATCAGCAATGACAGAGTGTCCTACGAGCAGTACTTC. The J gene is TRBJ2-7, the V gene TRBV10-3; possible D gene TRBD1, 5 bases. The CDR3 runs to 14 residues. Germline values: CDR1 ENHRY, CDR2 SYGVKD. V was pared by 6 bases and J by 1 base, with 13 bases between.

The V gene is TRBV6-5, the J gene TRBJ1-5; D is perhaps TRBD1 (6 bases). This CDR3 spans 14 amino acids. Germline loops: CDR1 MNHEY, CDR2 SVGAGI. V lost 6 bases to trimming and J lost 1 base, with 10 bases between them. CDR3 sequence: CASSLQGSNQPQHF. In DNA form, the CDR3 reads TGTGCCAGCAGCCTCCAGGGGAGCAATCAGCCCCAGCATTTT.

This clone has just a few counts. The J gene is TRBJ1-5, the V gene TRBV29-1, with 7 bases identical to TRBD1. Germline V lookup: CDR1 SQVTM, CDR2 ANQGSEA. This CDR3 has 15 amino acids. The V and J ends lost 4 bases and 0 bases, in that order; junction bases with no gene match: 6. In DNA, the CDR3 is TGCAGCGTTGGTTTAGGGACAGATAGCAATCAGCCCCAGCATTTT. Translated: CSVGLGTDSNQPQHF.